Listed here is a single TCR beta chain. Its antigen is not known. These data are taken from a study of cytomegalovirus exposure and HLA in healthy donors. Study results and limitations: Three CMV-associated chains proved CMV antigen-specific in vitro. It was likely that a cluster of highly shared sequence variants was a sequencing artifact.

Amplification used 60 Vbeta primers and 13 Jbeta primers. Libraries were prepared by immunoSEQ multiplex PCR; TCRdb keeps only in-frame clonotypes and omits some of them. The sample lists more than 150,000 clones, roughly 77% occurring once. CDR3 size: 15 residues. The germline V gene encodes CDR1 SGHVS and CDR2 FQNEAQ. The sample was PBMCs. The TCR sequence derives from a woman in her twenties or thirties in good health and CMV-seropositive. V gene TRBV7-8 combines with J gene TRBJ2-5; the match to TRBD2 covers 8 bases. The assigned J gene may be wrong: the sequence end matches TRBJ2-7 better. The chain's CDR3 is CASSLASGGSYEQYF. The CDR3 nucleotides are TGTGCCAGCAGCTTAGCCTCGGGGGGGTCCTACGAGCAGTACTTC.